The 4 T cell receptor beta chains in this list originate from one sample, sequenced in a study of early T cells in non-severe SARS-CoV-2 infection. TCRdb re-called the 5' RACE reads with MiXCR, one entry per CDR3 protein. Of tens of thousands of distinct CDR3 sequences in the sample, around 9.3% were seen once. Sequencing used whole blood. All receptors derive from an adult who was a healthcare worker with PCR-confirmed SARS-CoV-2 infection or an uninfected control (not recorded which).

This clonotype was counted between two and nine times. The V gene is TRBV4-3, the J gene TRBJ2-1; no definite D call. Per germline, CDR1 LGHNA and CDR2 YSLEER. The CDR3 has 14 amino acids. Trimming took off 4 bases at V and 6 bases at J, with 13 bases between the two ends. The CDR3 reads CASSPGDSTNEQFF. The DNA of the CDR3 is TGCGCCAGCAGCCCCGGAGACTCGACCAATGAGCAGTTCTTC.

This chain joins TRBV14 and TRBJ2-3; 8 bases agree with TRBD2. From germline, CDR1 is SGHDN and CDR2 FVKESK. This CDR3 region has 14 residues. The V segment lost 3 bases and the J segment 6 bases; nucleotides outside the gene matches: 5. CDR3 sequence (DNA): TGTGCCAGCAGCCATCAAGCGGGAGCGGATACGCAGTATTTT. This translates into CASSHQAGADTQYF.

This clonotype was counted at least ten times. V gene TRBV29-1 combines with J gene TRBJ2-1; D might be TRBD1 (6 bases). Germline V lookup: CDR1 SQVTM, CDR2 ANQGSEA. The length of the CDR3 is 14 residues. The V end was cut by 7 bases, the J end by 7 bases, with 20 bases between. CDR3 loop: CSAKIVQGANEQFF. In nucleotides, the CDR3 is TGCAGCGCCAAAATCGTACAGGGTGCAAATGAGCAGTTCTTC.

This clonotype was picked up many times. DNA of the CDR3: TGTGCCAGCAGCTTAGCGCTGGGCAGGGGTAACTATGGCTACACCTTC. It specifies CASSLALGRGNYGYTF. The chain uses TRBV7-9 and TRBJ1-2, with a possible D match to TRBD1 (6 bases). The V end lost 0 bases, the J end lost 1 base, and 12 bases lay between the germline ends. The CDR3 contains 16 residues. From germline, CDR1 is SEHNR and CDR2 FQNEAQ (reference sequence). Supplemented by reference TRBV7-9 and TRBJ1-2, the full variable domain reads DTGVSQNPRHKITKRGQNVTFRCDPISEHNRLYWYRQTLGQGPEFLTYFQNEAQLEKSRLLSDRFSAERPKGSFSTLEIQRTEQGDSAMYLCASSLALGRGNYGYTFGSGTRLTVV.